This is a list of T cell receptor beta chains from one sample in a study of siplizumab effects on memory and regulatory T cells. Measured with immunoSEQ multiplex PCR; TCRdb has only the in-frame clones, and not every one. The sample carries about 100,000 clones, about nine tenths recorded once. The sequencing input was CD4+ T cells sorted from blood. The origin of the receptors is a human donor in good health. CDR3s leave out the opening cysteine and the closing phenylalanine or tryptophan.

j_call,v_call,cdr3_aa
TRBJ2-5,TRBV5-1,ASSLRGFSGGPQETQY
TRBJ2-2,TRBV7-3,ASSLKPSGGSTGELF
TRBJ2-5,TRBV5-1,ASSLGQLGETQY
TRBJ1-4,TRBV14,ASSRSLSNEKLF
TRBJ2-7,TRBV5-1,ASSLGHSGGPSYEQY
TRBJ2-5,TRBV28,ASSLTGAIQETQY
TRBJ2-1,TRBV7-8,ASSQTSGGGNEQF
TRBJ1-4,TRBV27,ASSWGPPGQGAANEKLF
TRBJ1-3,TRBV6-5,ASSIGTASGNTIY
TRBJ1-6,TRBV7-6,ASSLGTFALNSPLH
TRBJ2-1,TRBV4-2,ASSQDQGGNYNEQF
TRBJ1-1,TRBV27,ASSYRQGWETEAF
TRBJ2-3,TRBV29-1,SVDKQGADTQY
TRBJ1-1,TRBV6-5,ASSNTGEKAF
TRBJ2-1,TRBV5-1,ASSLGQGVRGSYNEQF
TRBJ2-7,TRBV30,AWSVGGYEQY
TRBJ2-5,TRBV2,ASSAQGGTETQY
TRBJ2-6,TRBV5-8,ASSSQASGANVLT
TRBJ2-7,TRBV10-3,AISETPTYEQY
TRBJ2-7,TRBV4-1,ASSQGNGALSYEQY
TRBJ1-6,TRBV2,ASSVGPIDNSPLH
TRBJ1-1,TRBV27,ASSNQGGGGTEAF
TRBJ2-7,TRBV6-5,ASSDTSGGSYEQY
TRBJ1-1,TRBV7-2,ASSLSGGLNTEAF
TRBJ1-1,TRBV6-5,ASSVTRDNTEAF
TRBJ1-4,TRBV5-5,ASVRGRAAANEKLF
TRBJ1-1,TRBV5-5,ASTPGRVVNTEAF
TRBJ2-7,TRBV5-1,ASSAAGVTDEQY
TRBJ1-1,TRBV18,ASSPVVGGTEAF
TRBJ1-1,TRBV7-2,ASSFPQGKNTEAF
TRBJ1-6,TRBV19,ASSIGGHNSPLH
TRBJ1-2,TRBV28,ASRTGDYGYT
TRBJ2-1,TRBV7-3,ASSLFQGSSYNEQF
TRBJ2-1,TRBV9,ASSSSPVGEQF
TRBJ1-5,TRBV6-6,ASTSRHPNQPQH
TRBJ1-4,TRBV9,ASSAGQTNEKLF
TRBJ2-1,TRBV15,ATSRAQDKQF
TRBJ1-1,TRBV18,ASSPSGTVGQTF
TRBJ2-5,TRBV2,ASRRHVPVETQY
TRBJ2-5,TRBV18,ASSLMEETQY
TRBJ2-3,TRBV11-2,ASSLLAGGADTQY
TRBJ1-4,TRBV18,ASSPPQDTAREKLF
TRBJ2-7,TRBV5-1,ASSTGTETYEQY
TRBJ1-2,TRBV19,ASSIQQTGVGYT
TRBJ1-6,TRBV19,ASSSTGINSPLH
TRBJ1-1,TRBV28,AGCSGWNTEAF
TRBJ1-3,TRBV6-5,ASINGNTIY
TRBJ2-7,TRBV5-1,ASVTGSYEQY
TRBJ1-1,TRBV4-2,ASSGTTGPGMNTEAF
TRBJ1-4,TRBV14,ASSQEGKLF
TRBJ1-2,TRBV18,ASSPLEGAYGYT
TRBJ1-2,TRBV19,ASSGHYYGYT